A single T cell receptor (beta chain) is shown here with its context. Cohorts were based on clinical histories the participants reported. Sequenced by immunoSEQ multiplex PCR; TCRdb stores in-frame clones only, minus some. Counted here are about 300,000 clones, under 90% occurring once; the ten biggest clones make up around 4.8%. The data derive from a study of blood T cell repertoires in COVID-19. The sequence was collected from a man aged 55 to 69 who had recovered from COVID-19. Material: PBMCs or T cells enriched from blood (not recorded which).

The CDR3 reads CASSPTPPSNYGYTF. CDR3 nucleotides: TGTGCCAGCAGCCCCACACCGCCGTCTAACTATGGCTACACCTTC. This chain joins TRBV7-9 and TRBJ1-2; D remains ambiguous. Germline CDR1 and CDR2: SEHNR and FQNEAQ (reference sequence). Trimming took 5 bases from V and 0 from J, leaving 13 bases between them. CDR3 length: 15 residues.